The 15 T cell receptor delta chains below all came from one sample that was sequenced in a study of gamma-delta chains in newborns, infants, children. TCRdb reanalysed the reads with CATT. The sample contains about 1,100 delta-chain clones, 7% to 7.5% of which appear only once. The sample consisted of blood. These receptors were taken from a child who was a newborn, infant or young child, either healthy, febrile or measles-vaccinated (not recorded which).

This clone was detected only a few times. It may be a read error: a sequence one base away is much more abundant. V and J are TRDV2 and TRDJ3; 12 bases match TRDD3. Trimming removed 4 bases from V and 2 bases from J; junction bases left unmatched: 5. CDR3 length equals 18 residues. Germline V gene lookup returns CDR1 GEAIGNYY and CDR2 EKD. The CDR3 spells CACDTGGYSPWDTRQMFF. CDR3 in DNA: TGTGCCTGTGATACTGGGGGATACAGCCCCTGGGACACCCGACAGATGTTTTTC.

Concerning this clone: A single base separates this from a much larger clone, so it may be a read error. Other DNA variants within this sample encode the same CDR3. CDR3 in amino acids: CACDTVGAVTAQLFF. CDR3 coding DNA: TGTGCCTGTGACACCGTCGGGGCCGTGACAGCGCAACTCTTCTTT. The chain recombines TRDV2 with TRDJ2; D gene uncertain. The length of the CDR3 is 15 residues. Germline V gene data show CDR1 as GEAIGNYY and CDR2 as EKD.

The J segment is TRDJ3; no V gene was assigned; the table's D call, TRDD3, has no DNA check behind it. The CDR3 runs 20 residues. The DNA of the CDR3 is TGTGCCTGCGACCGACTGGGGGATACGCGCAGCTCCTGGGACACCCGACAGATGTTTTTC. Protein sequence: CACDRLGDTRSSWDTRQMFF.

As to this clone: A far larger clone is one nucleotide away, so this likely arose from a read error. No V segment was called; the J segment is TRDJ3; the DNA was not compared with TRDD3, the D call given in the table. The CDR3 totals 20 residues. CDR3 loop: CACDTVLGDMSSWDTRQMFF. The CDR3 bases are TGTGCCTGTGACACCGTACTGGGGGATATGAGCTCCTGGGACACCCGCCAGATGTTTTTC.

Details on this clone: A much larger clone lies one base from this, so it may be a read error. The sample contains more than one DNA sequence encoding this CDR3. V is TRDV2 and J is TRDJ3; possibly TRDD3 for D (6 bases). This CDR3 has 18 residues. V dropped 0 bases and J dropped 0 bases, with 11 bases sitting between them. CDR1 and CDR2 from the germline V gene are GEAIGNYY and EKD. The CDR3 loop reads CACDTVGGYSWDTRQMFF. Here the CDR3 DNA reads TGTGCCTGTGACACCGTTGGGGGGTACTCCTGGGACACCCGACAGATGTTTTTC.

Remarks on this clone: A much larger clone differs by one base, so this may be a read error. The V gene is TRDV2, the J gene TRDJ2; no clear D. The CDR3 covers 18 residues. V lost 0 bases, J lost 0 bases, and 16 bases lay in between. In germline, CDR1 is GEAIGNYY, CDR2 EKD. The CDR3 loop reads CACDTVGVTEALTAQLFF. The DNA for the CDR3 is TGTGCCTGTGACACCGTCGGGGTCACGGAAGCTTTGACAGCACAACTCTTCTTT.

The J gene went uncalled, whereas the V gene is TRDV2; the D call TRDD3 from the table was never checked on the DNA. The CDR3 runs 16 residues. CDR1 and CDR2 from the germline V gene are GEAIGNYY and EKD. The CDR3 bases are TGTGCCTGTGACTGGGGGAGCTCCTGGGACACCCGACAGGTGTTTTTC. Translation gives CACDWGSSWDTRQVFF.

In regard to this clone: TCRdb's protein for this DNA is that of a much larger clone and differs from the translation at residue 3, likely a read error; the protein shown is the DNA translation. The chain joins TRDV2 to TRDJ2; D possibly corresponds to TRDD3 (5 bases). The V gene's germline CDR1 is GEAIGNYY and CDR2 EKD. The CDR3 runs to 14 residues. CDR3: CARDKVGMTAQLFF. In DNA form, the CDR3 reads TGTGCCCGTGACAAGGTGGGGATGACAGCACAACTCTTCTTT.

Judged by abundance, this clone is large. The sample holds other DNA sequences that translate to the same CDR3. The rearrangement uses TRDV2 and TRDJ3; D not resolved. CDR3 size: 18 residues. Germline V gene data show CDR1 as GEAIGNYY and CDR2 as EKD. The germline V and J ends were trimmed by 1 base and 0 bases, with 12 bases remaining between them. CDR3 loop: CACDTPDSSSWDTRQMFF. CDR3 coding DNA: TGTGCCTGTGACACACCGGATTCAAGCTCCTGGGACACCCGACAGATGTTTTTC.

By sample fraction, this clone is large. This specimen includes other DNA sequences encoding the same CDR3. For the CDR3, the DNA is TGTGCTCTTGGGGAACTTTCCTCAGGCCTTCGCGCTAAACTTACCGATAAACTCATCTTT. Its protein is CALGELSSGLRAKLTDKLIF. V and J are TRDV1 and TRDJ1; possible D gene TRDD2, 5 bases. Germline V CDR1 and CDR2: TSWWSYY, QGS. CDR3 size: 20 residues. V lost 0 bases to trimming and J lost 2 bases, with 25 bases between them.

Details on this clone: Only one base separates this from a far larger clonotype, so it likely reflects a read error. The chain joins TRDV2 to TRDJ2; 12 nucleotides agree with TRDD3. CDR3 length equals 16 residues. The germline V gene has CDR1 GEAIGNYY and CDR2 EKD. In DNA, the CDR3 is TGTGCCTGTGACGTACTGGGGGATACTTTGACAACACAACTCTTCTTT. This encodes CACDVLGDTLTTQLFF.

Of note for this clone: A far larger clone lies a single base away; this is likely a read error. Other DNA sequences in this sample translate to the same CDR3. The chain has TRDV2 and TRDJ3; 10 positions agree with TRDD3. There are 18 residues in the CDR3. After removal of 0 bases from V and 2 bases from J, the junction contained 3 bases not matched to a gene. The V gene's germline CDR1 is GEAIGNYY and CDR2 EKD. For the CDR3, the DNA is TGTGCCTGTGACACCGTACTGGGGGATCCCTGGGACACCCGACAGATGTTTTTC. It translates to CACDTVLGDPWDTRQMFF.

This clone was detected only a few times. A much larger clonotype is one base distant, so this may be a read error. The chain joins TRDV2 to TRDJ2, with TRDD3 identical over 7 bases. The J segment lost 6 bases and the V segment lost 0 bases, leaving 6 bases of the junction unmatched. The CDR3 is made up of 15 amino acids. CDR1 and CDR2 from the germline V gene are GEAIGNYY and EKD. This chain's CDR3 is CACDTVGYGPAQLFF. CDR3 nucleotide sequence: TGTGCCTGTGACACCGTCGGATACGGACCAGCACAACTCTTCTTT.

A note on this clone: At one end, the junction sequence differs from germline, possibly due to a read error. The chain has TRDV1 and TRDJ1; D may be TRDD3 (8 bases). Germline-derived CDR1 and CDR2 are TSWWSYY and QGS. The CDR3 covers 19 residues. The CDR3 here is CALGDPIPTLGEYTDKHIF. CDR3 bases: TGTGCTCTTGGGGACCCTATTCCTACTCTGGGGGAGTACACCGATAAACACATCTTT.

This clone has a handful of counts. A far larger clone is just one base off, so this is likely a read error. The chain is built from TRDV2 and TRDJ3; TRDD3 matches 12 bases. There are 18 residues in the CDR3. Germline CDR1 GEAIGNYY, CDR2 EKD. The CDR3 DNA reads as TGTGCCTGTGACACCGTACTGGGGGATACCTGGGACACCCGACGGATGTTTTTC. This codes for CACDTVLGDTWDTRRMFF.